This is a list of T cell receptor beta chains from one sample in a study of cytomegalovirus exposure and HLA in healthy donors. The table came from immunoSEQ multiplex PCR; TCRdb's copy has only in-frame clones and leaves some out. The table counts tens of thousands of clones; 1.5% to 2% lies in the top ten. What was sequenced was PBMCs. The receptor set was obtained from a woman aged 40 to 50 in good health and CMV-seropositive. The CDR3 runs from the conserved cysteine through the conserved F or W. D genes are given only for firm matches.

TGTGCCAGCAGCGTCCTAGCGGGAGCACTCTCCTACGAGCAGTACTTC CASSVLAGALSYEQYF TRBV5-4 TRBD2 TRBJ2-7 16
TGTGCCAGTAGAGAGGACAGTCTCAAATATGGCTACACCTTC CASREDSLKYGYTF TRBV19 . TRBJ1-2 14
TGCGCCAGCAGCTTGGGGGACAGTATGTCTGGGGAGCTGTTTTTT CASSLGDSMSGELFF TRBV5-1 TRBD1 TRBJ2-2 15
TGTGCCAGCAGTTACTCGGGCAGGGGTGGCAATCAGCCCCAGCATTTT CASSYSGRGGNQPQHF TRBV6-5 . TRBJ1-5 16
TGTGCCAGCAGCCCCACAGGGGTGCTTGAAAAACTGTTTTTT CASSPTGVLEKLFF TRBV28 TRBD1 TRBJ1-4 14
TGTGCCAGCTCACCCGTGCTGTTGAGTCTGAACACTGAAGCTTTCTTT CASSPVLLSLNTEAFF TRBV18 . TRBJ1-1 16
TGCCGGGTACGGGGGGGTGGGACCCAGTACTTC CRVRGGGTQYF TRBV20-1 TRBD2 TRBJ2-5 11
TGTGCCAGCAGGGCAGGGGGCGCCCATGGCTACACCTTC CASRAGGAHGYTF TRBV6-1 TRBD1 TRBJ1-2 13
TGTGCCAGCTCACCACCGGGCAGGGGATATAATTCACCCCTCCACTTT CASSPPGRGYNSPLHF TRBV18 . TRBJ1-6 16
TGTGCCAGCCAGTTCACCGGGGAGCTGTTTTTT CASQFTGELFF TRBV7-8 . TRBJ2-2 11